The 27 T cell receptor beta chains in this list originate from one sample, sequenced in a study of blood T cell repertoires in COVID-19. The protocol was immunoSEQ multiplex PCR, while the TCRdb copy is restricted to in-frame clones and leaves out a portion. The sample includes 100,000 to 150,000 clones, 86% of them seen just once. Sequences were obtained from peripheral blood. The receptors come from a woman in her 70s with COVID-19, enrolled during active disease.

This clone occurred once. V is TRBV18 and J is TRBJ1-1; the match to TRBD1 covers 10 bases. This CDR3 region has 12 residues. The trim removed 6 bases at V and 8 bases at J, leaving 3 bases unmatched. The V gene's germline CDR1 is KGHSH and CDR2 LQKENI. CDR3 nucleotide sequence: TGTGCCAGCTCTTGGGACAGGGGCGAAGCTTTCTTT. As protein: CASSWDRGEAFF.

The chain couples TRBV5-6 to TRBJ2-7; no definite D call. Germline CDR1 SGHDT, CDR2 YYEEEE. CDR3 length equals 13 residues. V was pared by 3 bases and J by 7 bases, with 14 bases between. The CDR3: CASSSLGYGEQYF. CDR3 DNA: TGTGCCAGCAGCTCCTTGGGTTACGGGGAGCAGTACTTC.

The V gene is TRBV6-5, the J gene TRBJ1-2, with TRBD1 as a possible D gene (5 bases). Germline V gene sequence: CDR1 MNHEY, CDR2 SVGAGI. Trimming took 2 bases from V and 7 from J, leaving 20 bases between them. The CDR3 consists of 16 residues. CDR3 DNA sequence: TGTGCCAGCAGTTACGATCAGGGAGGTGTATGGAGTGGCTACACCTTC. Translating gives CASSYDQGGVWSGYTF.

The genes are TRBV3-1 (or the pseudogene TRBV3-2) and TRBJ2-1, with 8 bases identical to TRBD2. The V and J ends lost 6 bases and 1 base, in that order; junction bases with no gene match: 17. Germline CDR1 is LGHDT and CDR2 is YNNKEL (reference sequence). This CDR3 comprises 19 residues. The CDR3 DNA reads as TGTGCCAGCAGTAGCCTTGTAGCGGGGTTAACGAGGTCCTACAATGAGCAGTTCTTC. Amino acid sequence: CASSSLVAGLTRSYNEQFF.

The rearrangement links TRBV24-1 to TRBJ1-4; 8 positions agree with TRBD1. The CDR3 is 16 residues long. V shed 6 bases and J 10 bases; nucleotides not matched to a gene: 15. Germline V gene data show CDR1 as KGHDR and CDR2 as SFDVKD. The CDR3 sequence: CATSYPLGQGYAKLFF. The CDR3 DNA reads TGTGCCACCAGTTATCCTCTTGGACAGGGTTATGCAAAACTGTTTTTT.

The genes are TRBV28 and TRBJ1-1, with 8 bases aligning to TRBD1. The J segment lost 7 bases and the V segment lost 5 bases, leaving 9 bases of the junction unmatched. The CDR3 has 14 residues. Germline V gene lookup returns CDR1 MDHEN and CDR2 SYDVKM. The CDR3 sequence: CASSEGTGLVEAFF. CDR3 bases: TGTGCCAGCAGTGAGGGGACAGGCCTCGTTGAAGCTTTCTTT.

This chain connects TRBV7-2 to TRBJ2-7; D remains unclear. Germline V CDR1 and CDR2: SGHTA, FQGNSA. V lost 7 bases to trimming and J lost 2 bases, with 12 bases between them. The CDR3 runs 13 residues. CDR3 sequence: CASTLQIPYEQYF. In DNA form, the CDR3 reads TGTGCCAGCACCCTACAGATCCCCTACGAGCAGTACTTC.

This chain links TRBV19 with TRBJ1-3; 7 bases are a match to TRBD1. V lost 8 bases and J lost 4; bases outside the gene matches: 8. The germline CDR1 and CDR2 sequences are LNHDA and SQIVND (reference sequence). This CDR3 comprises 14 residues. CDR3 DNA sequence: TGTGCCAGTCCCCTGGGACAGTGGGGAAACACCATATATTTT. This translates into CASPLGQWGNTIYF.

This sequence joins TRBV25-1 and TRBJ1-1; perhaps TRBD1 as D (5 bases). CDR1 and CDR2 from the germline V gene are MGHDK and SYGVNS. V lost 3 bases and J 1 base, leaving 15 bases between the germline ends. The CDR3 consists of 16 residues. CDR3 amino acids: CASSEGTRGGNTEAFF. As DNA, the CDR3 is TGTGCCAGCAGTGAGGGGACCCGGGGAGGGAACACTGAAGCTTTCTTT.

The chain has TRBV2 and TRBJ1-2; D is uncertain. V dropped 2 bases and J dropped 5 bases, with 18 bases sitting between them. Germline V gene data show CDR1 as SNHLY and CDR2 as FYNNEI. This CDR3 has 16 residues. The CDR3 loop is CASSESSLVTGYGYTF. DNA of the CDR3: TGTGCCAGCAGTGAATCAAGTCTAGTCACCGGTTATGGCTACACCTTC.

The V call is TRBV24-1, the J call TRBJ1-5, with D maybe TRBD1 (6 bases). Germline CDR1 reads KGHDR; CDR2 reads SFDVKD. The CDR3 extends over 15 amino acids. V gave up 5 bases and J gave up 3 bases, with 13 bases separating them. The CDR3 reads CATSVGQGINQPQHF. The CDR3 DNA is TGTGCCACCAGTGTAGGGCAGGGGATCAATCAGCCCCAGCATTTT.

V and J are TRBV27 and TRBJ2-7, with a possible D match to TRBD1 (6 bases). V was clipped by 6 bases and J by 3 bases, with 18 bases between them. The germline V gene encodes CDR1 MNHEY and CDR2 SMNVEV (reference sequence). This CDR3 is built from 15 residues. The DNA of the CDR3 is TGTGCCAGCAGGTTCCGGGACACGCAGGGCTACGAGCAGTACTTC. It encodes CASRFRDTQGYEQYF.

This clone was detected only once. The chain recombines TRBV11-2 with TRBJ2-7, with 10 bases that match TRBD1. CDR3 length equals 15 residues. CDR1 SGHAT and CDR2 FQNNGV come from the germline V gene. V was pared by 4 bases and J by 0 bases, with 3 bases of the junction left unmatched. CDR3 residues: CASSWGQGSSYEQYF. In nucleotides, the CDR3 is TGTGCCAGCAGCTGGGGACAGGGGAGCTCCTACGAGCAGTACTTC.

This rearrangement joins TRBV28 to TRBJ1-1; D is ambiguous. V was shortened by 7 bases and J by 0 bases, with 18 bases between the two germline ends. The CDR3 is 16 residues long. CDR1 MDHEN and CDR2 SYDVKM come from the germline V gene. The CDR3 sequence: CASTRPDLPMNTEAFF. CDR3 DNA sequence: TGTGCCAGCACTCGCCCCGACTTACCTATGAACACTGAAGCTTTCTTT.

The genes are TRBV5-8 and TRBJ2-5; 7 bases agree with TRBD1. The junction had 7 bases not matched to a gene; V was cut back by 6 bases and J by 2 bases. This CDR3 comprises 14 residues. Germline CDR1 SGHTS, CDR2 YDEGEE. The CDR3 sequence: CASNPDRVQETQYF. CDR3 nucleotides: TGTGCCAGCAACCCCGACAGGGTACAAGAGACCCAGTACTTC. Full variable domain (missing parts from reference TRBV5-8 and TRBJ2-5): EAGVTQSPTHLIKTRGQQATLRCSPISGHTSVYWYQQALGLGLQFLLWYDEGEERNRGNFPPRFSGRQFPNYSSELNVNALELEDSALYLCASNPDRVQETQYFGPGTRLLVL.

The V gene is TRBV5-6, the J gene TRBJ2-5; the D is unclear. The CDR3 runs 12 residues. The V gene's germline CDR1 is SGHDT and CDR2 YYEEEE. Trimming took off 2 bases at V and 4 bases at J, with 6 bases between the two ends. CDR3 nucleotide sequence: TGTGCCAGCAGCTTTACGAGAGAGACCCAGTACTTC. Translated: CASSFTRETQYF.

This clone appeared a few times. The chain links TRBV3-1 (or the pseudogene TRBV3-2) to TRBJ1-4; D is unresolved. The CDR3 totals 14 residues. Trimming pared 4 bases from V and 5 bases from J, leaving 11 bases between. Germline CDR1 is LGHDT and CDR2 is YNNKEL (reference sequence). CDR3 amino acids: CASSLHGKNEKLFF. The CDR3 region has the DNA TGTGCCAGCAGCCTACACGGGAAGAATGAAAAACTGTTTTTT.

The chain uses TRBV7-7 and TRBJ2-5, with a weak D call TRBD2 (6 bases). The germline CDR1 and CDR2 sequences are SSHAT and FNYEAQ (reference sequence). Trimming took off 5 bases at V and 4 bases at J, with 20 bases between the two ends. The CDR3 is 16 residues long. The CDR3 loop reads CASSDRSGYGTETQYF. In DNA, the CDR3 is TGTGCCAGCAGCGACCGTAGCGGCTATGGGACAGAGACCCAGTACTTC.

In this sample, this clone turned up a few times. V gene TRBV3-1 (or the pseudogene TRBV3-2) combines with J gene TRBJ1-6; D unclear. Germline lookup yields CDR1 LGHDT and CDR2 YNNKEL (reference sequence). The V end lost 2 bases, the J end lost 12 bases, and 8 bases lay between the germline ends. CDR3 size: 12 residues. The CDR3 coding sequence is TGTGCCAGCAGCCAACTCGGGGTACCCCTCCACTTT. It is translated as CASSQLGVPLHF.

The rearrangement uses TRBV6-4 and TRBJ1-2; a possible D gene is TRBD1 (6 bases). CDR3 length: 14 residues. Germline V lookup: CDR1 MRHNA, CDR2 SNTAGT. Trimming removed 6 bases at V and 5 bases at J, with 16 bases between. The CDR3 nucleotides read TGTGCCAGCAGCGCAAACCGGGACATATATGGCTACACCTTC. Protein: CASSANRDIYGYTF.

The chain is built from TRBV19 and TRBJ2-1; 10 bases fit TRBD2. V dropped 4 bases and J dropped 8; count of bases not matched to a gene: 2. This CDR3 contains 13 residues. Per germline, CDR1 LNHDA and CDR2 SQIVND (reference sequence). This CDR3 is CASSTSGGDEQFF. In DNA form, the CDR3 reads TGTGCCAGTAGTACTAGCGGGGGAGATGAGCAGTTCTTC.

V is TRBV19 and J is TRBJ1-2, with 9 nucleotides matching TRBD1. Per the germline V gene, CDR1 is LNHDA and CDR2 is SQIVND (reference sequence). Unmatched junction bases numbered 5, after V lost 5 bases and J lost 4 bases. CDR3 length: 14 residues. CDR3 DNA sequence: TGTGCCAGTAGTTCTGGGACAGGGATCTATGGCTACACCTTC. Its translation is CASSSGTGIYGYTF.

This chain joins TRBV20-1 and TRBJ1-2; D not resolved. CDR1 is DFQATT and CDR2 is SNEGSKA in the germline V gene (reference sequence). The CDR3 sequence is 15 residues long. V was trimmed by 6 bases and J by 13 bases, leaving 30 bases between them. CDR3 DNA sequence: TGCAGTGCAAGTCGGGTCGGGAAGCTAAAAGAGGCCGCCACCTTC. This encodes CSASRVGKLKEAATF.

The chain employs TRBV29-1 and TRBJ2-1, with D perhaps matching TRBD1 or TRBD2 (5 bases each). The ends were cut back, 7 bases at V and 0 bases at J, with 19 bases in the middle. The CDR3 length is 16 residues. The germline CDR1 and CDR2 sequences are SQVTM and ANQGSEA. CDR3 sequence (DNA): TGCAGCGGGGGAGATGACAGCTCGAGCTCCTACAATGAGCAGTTCTTC. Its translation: CSGGDDSSSSYNEQFF.

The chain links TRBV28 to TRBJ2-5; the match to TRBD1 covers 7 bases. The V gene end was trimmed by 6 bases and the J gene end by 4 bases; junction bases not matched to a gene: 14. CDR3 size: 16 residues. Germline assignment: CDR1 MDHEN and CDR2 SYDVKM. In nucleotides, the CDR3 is TGTGCCAGCAGGCACAGACAGGGTGGTATTCGAGAGACCCAGTACTTC. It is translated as CASRHRQGGIRETQYF.

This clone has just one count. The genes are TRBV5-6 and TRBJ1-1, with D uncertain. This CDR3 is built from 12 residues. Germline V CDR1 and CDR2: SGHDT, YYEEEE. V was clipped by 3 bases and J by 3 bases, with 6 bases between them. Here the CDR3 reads CASSYLDTEAFF. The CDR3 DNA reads TGTGCCAGCAGCTATTTAGACACTGAAGCTTTCTTT.

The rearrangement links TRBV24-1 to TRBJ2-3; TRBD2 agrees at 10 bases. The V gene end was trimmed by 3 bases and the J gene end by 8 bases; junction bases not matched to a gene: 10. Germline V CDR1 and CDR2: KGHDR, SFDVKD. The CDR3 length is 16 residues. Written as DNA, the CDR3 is TGTGCCACCAGTGATCCTCCAGGAGCGGGGGGGCGTACGCAGTATTTT. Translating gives CATSDPPGAGGRTQYF.